The clone carrying this TCR beta chain was recorded many times. What it recognizes is unknown. Using quantitative 5'-RACE with molecular barcodes, the authors made TCR beta libraries. MiXCR, applied by TCRdb to the 5' RACE reads, yields one record per CDR3 protein. This sample has about 25,000 distinct CDR3 sequences, with 2.5% found just once. These data are taken from a study of CD8 T cells in ankylosing spondylitis. Study observations and caveats: With a CD8+ phenotype, disease-linked clones were relatively rare in peripheral blood. Made up of eight highly homologous variants, a TCR beta motif appeared characteristic of ankylosing spondylitis blood. The study looked at matched synovial fluid samples from ankylosing spondylitis patients. Disease-linked clones were reported to be significantly enriched there.

V gave up 1 base and J gave up 0 bases, with 11 bases separating them. There are 16 residues in the CDR3. CDR1 is SGDLS, CDR2 YYNGEE, per germline. The chain joins TRBV9 to TRBJ2-1, with D perhaps matching TRBD1 (6 bases). Material: blood, either unsorted or a sorted T cell fraction (not recorded which). The TCR originated in a female donor with ankylosing spondylitis or in good health (not recorded which). In DNA, the CDR3 is TGTGCCAGCAGCGTAACAGGGATTGGCTCCTACAATGAGCAGTTCTTC. Translated, it gives CASSVTGIGSYNEQFF.